The next 4 T cell receptor beta chains were all read from a single sample in a study of T-cell reconstitution after alpha-beta-depleted transplantation in children. The authors prepared the TCRbeta library with unique molecular identifiers. TCRdb passed the PCR reads through MiXCR, listing each CDR3 protein once. The data show 260,000 or so distinct CDR3 sequences, more than 10% seen once. Sequenced here: PBMCs from the stem cell graft donor, sampled from the stem cell graft. Receptor source: a human donor who donated a stem cell graft to a child with acute lymphoblastic leukemia.

In its sample, this clonotype was seen many times. The chain recombines TRBV5-1 with TRBJ2-2; a weak D match, TRBD1 (6 bases). V lost 1 base and J lost 7, with 14 bases in between. The CDR3 totals 15 residues. CDR1 is SGHRS, CDR2 YFSETQ, per germline. This chain's CDR3 is CASSLLQGPNGELFF. For the CDR3, the DNA is TGCGCCAGCAGCTTGCTTCAGGGGCCAAACGGGGAGCTGTTTTTT.

This clonotype was seen a handful of times. A much more abundant neighbour one base away suggests this may be a read error. This chain links TRBV20-1 with TRBJ1-1; possibly TRBD1 for D (6 bases). The germline gives CDR1 DFQATT, CDR2 SNEGSKA (reference sequence). CDR3 length: 16 amino acids. CDR3 bases: TGCACTGCTAGCGTTCACCCCTCAAGGGACATCACTGAAGCTTTCTTT. This translates into CTASVHPSRDITEAFF.

The table lists this clonotype with many counts. The chain combines TRBV27 with TRBJ1-2, with unresolved D. V was cut by 7 bases and J by 2 bases, with 14 bases left in between. The CDR3 loop spans 14 amino acids. Looked up from germline, CDR1 is MNHEY and CDR2 is SMNVEV (reference sequence). For the CDR3, the DNA is TGTGCCAGCAAATCGGGCAGCCGAAACTATGGCTACACCTTC. Amino acids: CASKSGSRNYGYTF.

This clonotype was counted ten times or more. The chain has TRBV9 and TRBJ1-2, with D hard to call. The CDR3 is made up of 15 amino acids. Per the germline V gene, CDR1 is SGDLS and CDR2 is YYNGEE. The germline V and J ends were trimmed by 2 bases and 0 bases, with 11 bases remaining between them. CDR3 region: CASSVWAGANYGYTF. CDR3 DNA: TGTGCCAGCAGCGTTTGGGCCGGGGCTAACTATGGCTACACCTTC.